The rows below give T cell receptor beta chains drawn from one sample of a study of CD8+ T cells in alopecia areata. Sequencing used immunoSEQ multiplex PCR; TCRdb keeps in-frame clones, though not all of them. The profile shows over 150,000 clones, 50% to 60% of them singletons. The sample consisted of CD4+ T cells sorted from blood, taken at week 4, from a patient treated with tofacitinib. These receptors came from a human donor with alopecia areata. Each CDR3 is given with its conserved first and last residue. The D gene is left open where the match is weak. Rows give clone size only sometimes, using once, few, many, or a class for an expanded clone.

>few|NA|TRBV5-1|TRBJ2-5
CASSLNGPAQETQYF
TGCGCCAGCAGCTTGAACGGGCCAGCTCAAGAGACCCAGTACTTC
>few|TRBD1|TRBV7-3|TRBJ2-6
CASSPKAPGQGMSGANVLTF
TGTGCCAGCAGCCCTAAGGCCCCGGGACAGGGCATGTCTGGGGCCAACGTCCTGACTTTC
>few|NA|TRBV28|TRBJ1-2
CASDPGGANYGYTF
TGTGCCAGCGATCCAGGAGGGGCTAACTATGGCTACACCTTC
>NA|NA|TRBV7-3|TRBJ2-6
CASSSWGASGANVLTF
TGTGCCAGCAGCTCCTGGGGCGCGTCTGGGGCCAACGTCCTGACTTTC
>NA|TRBD1|TRBV5-4|TRBJ2-6
CASRYARGQGSPSGANVLTF
TGTGCCAGCAGGTACGCGAGGGGACAGGGGAGCCCCTCTGGGGCCAACGTCCTGACTTTC
>NA|NA|TRBV14|TRBJ2-7
CASSLRLGAEQYF
TGTGCCAGCAGCCTACGCTTGGGTGCCGAGCAGTACTTC
>NA|NA|TRBV4-2|TRBJ1-2
CASSQEQVGYGYTF
TGTGCCAGCAGCCAAGAACAGGTCGGTTATGGCTACACCTTC
>NA|NA|TRBV30|TRBJ1-1
CAWSVAVGTEAFF
TGTGCCTGGAGTGTAGCGGTGGGGACTGAAGCTTTCTTT
>NA|TRBD2|TRBV30|TRBJ2-1
CAWTSGYNEQFF
TGTGCCTGGACTAGCGGTTACAATGAGCAGTTCTTC
>many|TRBD1|TRBV18|TRBJ2-7
CASSLGQGSVEQYF
TGTGCCAGCTCACTTGGACAGGGAAGCGTCGAGCAGTACTTC
>few|NA|TRBV30|TRBJ2-3
CAWNVRDTQYF
TGTGCCTGGAACGTACGAGATACGCAGTATTTT
>NA|NA|TRBV5-1|TRBJ2-2
CASSLEGRNTGELFF
TGCGCCAGCAGCTTGGAGGGGCGGAACACCGGGGAGCTGTTTTTT
>NA|NA|TRBV4-3|TRBJ2-7
CASSQDWHGGEQYF
TGCGCCAGCAGCCAAGACTGGCACGGCGGGGAGCAGTACTTC
>NA|NA|TRBV15|TRBJ2-7
CATSRDRGPTYEQYF
TGTGCCACCAGCAGAGATCGAGGTCCAACCTACGAGCAGTACTTC
>NA|NA|TRBV29-1|TRBJ1-5
CSVATDSNQPQHF
TGCAGCGTTGCCACCGACAGCAATCAGCCCCAGCATTTT
>NA|TRBD1|TRBV7-2|TRBJ2-7
CASSSRGSSYEQYF
TGTGCCAGCAGCTCCAGGGGGTCCTCCTACGAGCAGTACTTC
>NA|TRBD1|TRBV30|TRBJ1-5
CAWSEGTGGNQPQHF
TGTGCCTGGAGTGAGGGGACAGGGGGTAATCAGCCCCAGCATTTT
>NA|TRBD1|TRBV10-3|TRBJ2-7
CASSYTGTGGREQYF
TGTGCCAGCAGTTACACTGGGACAGGGGGACGAGAGCAGTACTTC
>NA|TRBD1|TRBV29-1|TRBJ1-2
CSVGFGTGYGYTF
TGCAGCGTTGGGTTTGGGACAGGCTATGGCTACACCTTC
>few|TRBD2|TRBV5-4|TRBJ2-1
CASREGLFNEQFF
TGTGCCAGCAGGGAGGGACTATTCAATGAGCAGTTCTTC
>NA|TRBD1|TRBV25-1|TRBJ2-7
CASTRQGADEQYF
TGTGCCAGCACCAGACAGGGGGCGGATGAGCAGTACTTC
>few|TRBD2|TRBV5-1|TRBJ2-7
CASSLRSGPLYEQYF
TGCGCCAGCAGCTTGCGTAGCGGGCCTCTCTACGAGCAGTACTTC
>NA|NA|TRBV7-2|TRBJ1-2
CASSLAIGAQYGYTF
TGTGCCAGCAGCTTAGCGATAGGGGCTCAATATGGCTACACCTTC
>NA|NA|TRBV29-1|TRBJ1-5
CSAANPPGQPQHF
TGCAGCGCCGCAAATCCGCCGGGACAGCCCCAGCATTTT
>NA|NA|TRBV11-3|TRBJ2-1
CASSSLDRRPHNEQFF
TGTGCCAGCAGCAGTCTCGACAGGAGACCCCACAATGAGCAGTTCTTC
>NA|TRBD1|TRBV7-6|TRBJ2-5
CASSLWTGGRETQYF
TGTGCCAGCAGCCTTTGGACAGGGGGAAGGGAGACCCAGTACTTC
>NA|TRBD1|TRBV11-2|TRBJ2-5
CASSLVGTGPYF
TGTGCCAGCAGCTTAGTTGGGACAGGGCCTTACTTC
>once|TRBD2|TRBV30|TRBJ2-3
CAWSVGTGGRTDTQYF
TGTGCCTGGAGTGTAGGAACGGGAGGTCGCACAGATACGCAGTATTTT
>NA|NA|TRBV5-5|TRBJ2-1
CASSNSWGSEQFF
TGTGCCAGCAGCAACTCTTGGGGGAGTGAGCAGTTCTTC
>NA|TRBD1|TRBV30|TRBJ1-1
CAWSVDRVRTEAFF
TGTGCCTGGAGTGTAGACAGGGTTAGAACTGAAGCTTTCTTT
>NA|NA|TRBV18|TRBJ1-2
CASSPDVNYGYTF
TGTGCCAGCTCACCGGATGTGAACTATGGCTACACCTTC
>few|NA|TRBV2|TRBJ1-5
CASSEQGIRQPQHF
TGTGCCAGCAGTGAACAGGGAATTCGTCAGCCCCAGCATTTT
>NA|TRBD1|TRBV13|TRBJ1-4
CASSPRQGALFF
TGTGCCAGCAGCCCACGACAGGGAGCACTGTTTTTT
>NA|NA|TRBV4-1|TRBJ2-7
CASSQDLLSPSSYEQYF
TGCGCCAGCAGCCAAGATCTCCTAAGCCCGAGCTCCTACGAGCAGTACTTC
>few|NA|TRBV5-4|TRBJ2-2
CASSPSGTFNTGELFF
TGTGCCAGCAGCCCCTCCGGGACATTTAACACCGGGGAGCTGTTTTTT
>few|NA|TRBV4-2|TRBJ1-5
CASSGQFNQPQHF
TGTGCCAGCAGCGGGCAGTTCAATCAGCCCCAGCATTTT
>NA|TRBD2|TRBV29-1|TRBJ2-7
CSVDRGSGSNEQYF
TGCAGCGTTGATCGGGGCAGCGGGAGTAACGAGCAGTACTTC
>few|NA|TRBV28|TRBJ1-3
CASSPRQDRDTIYF
TGTGCCAGCAGCCCAAGACAAGATAGAGACACCATATATTTT
>NA|NA|TRBV7-9|TRBJ2-3
CASSLTGLSTDTQYF
TGTGCCAGCAGTCTAACGGGCCTCAGCACAGATACGCAGTATTTT
>few|NA|TRBV2|TRBJ1-1
CAGQRNTEAFF
TGTGCAGGACAGCGGAACACTGAAGCTTTCTTT
>NA|NA|TRBV7-9|TRBJ2-7
CASSLSPDSYEQYF
TGTGCCAGCAGCTTATCCCCGGACAGCTACGAGCAGTACTTC
>NA|TRBD2|TRBV29-1|TRBJ2-3
CSVDGGEDTQYF
TGCAGCGTCGACGGGGGGGAAGATACGCAGTATTTT
>NA|NA|TRBV15|TRBJ2-4
CATSQRPLVDIQYF
TGTGCCACCAGCCAACGCCCCCTAGTTGACATTCAGTACTTC
>NA|NA|TRBV23-1|TRBJ1-1
CASSQWEASNTEAFF
TGCGCCAGCAGTCAATGGGAGGCTTCGAACACTGAAGCTTTCTTT
>NA|NA|TRBV4-1|TRBJ2-3
CASSHAYRTGSTDTQYF
TGCGCCAGCAGCCATGCCTACAGGACGGGGAGCACAGATACGCAGTATTTT
>NA|NA|TRBV29-1|TRBJ1-3
CSANSFSGNTIYF
TGCAGCGCAAACAGCTTCTCTGGAAACACCATATATTTT
>NA|NA|TRBV27|TRBJ2-3
CASSTGTAGTDTQYF
TGTGCCAGCAGTACAGGGACGGCGGGCACAGATACGCAGTATTTT
>NA|NA|TRBV29-1|TRBJ2-2
CSVGTSTGELFF
TGCAGTGTTGGGACTTCAACCGGGGAGCTGTTTTTT
>NA|NA|TRBV30|TRBJ2-3
CAWSVQGGTQYF
TGTGCCTGGAGTGTACAGGGTGGTACGCAGTATTTT
>NA|NA|TRBV30|TRBJ1-2
CAWRGTDRGGYTF
TGTGCCTGGAGGGGGACCGACCGCGGGGGCTACACCTTC
>NA|TRBD2|TRBV27|TRBJ2-7
CASKFVASGSRSYEQYF
TGTGCCAGCAAGTTTGTGGCTAGCGGGAGTCGGTCCTACGAGCAGTACTTC
>NA|NA|TRBV7-2|TRBJ2-3
CASSRAPTDTQYF
TGTGCCAGCAGCCGAGCCCCTACAGATACGCAGTATTTT
>once|NA|TRBV28|TRBJ1-1
CASSEQGGNTEAFF
TGTGCCAGCTCTGAACAGGGAGGGAACACTGAAGCTTTCTTT
>few|TRBD2|TRBV25-1|TRBJ2-1
CASRRDYYNEQFF
TGTGCCAGCAGGAGGGACTACTACAATGAGCAGTTCTTC
>few|NA|TRBV19|TRBJ1-3
CASRTDSAGNTIYF
TGTGCCAGTAGGACGGACTCCGCAGGAAACACCATATATTTT
>NA|TRBD2|TRBV5-1|TRBJ2-1
CASSGTGLVNYNEQFF
TGCGCCAGCAGCGGGACGGGACTAGTAAACTACAATGAGCAGTTCTTC
>NA|NA|TRBV4-3|TRBJ2-7
CASSQDRGGYTVEGYEQYF
TGCGCCAGCAGCCAAGATCGGGGAGGCTACACCGTCGAGGGATACGAGCAGTACTTC
>NA|NA|TRBV4-1|TRBJ2-5
CASSQETETQYF
TGCGCCAGCAGCCAAGAGACGGAGACCCAGTACTTC
>NA|NA|TRBV7-8|TRBJ1-5
CASSLASMQTNQPQHF
TGTGCCAGCAGCTTAGCCTCGATGCAGACCAATCAGCCCCAGCATTTT